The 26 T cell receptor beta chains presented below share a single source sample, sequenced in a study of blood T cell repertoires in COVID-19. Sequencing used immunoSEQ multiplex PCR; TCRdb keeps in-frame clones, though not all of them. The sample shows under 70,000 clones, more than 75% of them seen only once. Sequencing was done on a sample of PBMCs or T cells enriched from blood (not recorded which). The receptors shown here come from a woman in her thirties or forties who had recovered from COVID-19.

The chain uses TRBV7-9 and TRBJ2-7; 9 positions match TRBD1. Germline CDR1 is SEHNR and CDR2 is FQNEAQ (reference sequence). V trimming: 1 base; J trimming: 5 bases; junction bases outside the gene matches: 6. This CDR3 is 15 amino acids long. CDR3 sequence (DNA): TGTGCCAGCAGCTTAGAGGACAGGGGAGTCCACGAGCAGTACTTC. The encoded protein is CASSLEDRGVHEQYF.

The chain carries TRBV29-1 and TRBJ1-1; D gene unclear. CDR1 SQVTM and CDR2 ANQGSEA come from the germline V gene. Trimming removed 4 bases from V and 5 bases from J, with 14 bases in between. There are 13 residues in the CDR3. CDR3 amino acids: CSVVRGAMTEAFF. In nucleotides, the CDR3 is TGCAGCGTTGTTCGCGGAGCGATGACTGAAGCTTTCTTT.

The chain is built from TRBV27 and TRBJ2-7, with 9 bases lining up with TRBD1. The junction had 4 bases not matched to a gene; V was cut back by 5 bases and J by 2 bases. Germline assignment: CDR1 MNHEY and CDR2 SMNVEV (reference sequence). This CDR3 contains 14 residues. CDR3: CASSVRQGAYEQYF. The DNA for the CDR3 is TGTGCCAGCAGTGTACGACAGGGGGCCTACGAGCAGTACTTC.

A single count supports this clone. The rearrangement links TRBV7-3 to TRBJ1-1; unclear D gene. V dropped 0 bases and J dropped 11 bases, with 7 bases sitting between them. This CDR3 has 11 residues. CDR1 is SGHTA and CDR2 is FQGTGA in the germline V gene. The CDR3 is CASSLTSRAFF. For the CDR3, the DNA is TGTGCCAGCAGCTTAACTTCCCGGGCTTTCTTT.

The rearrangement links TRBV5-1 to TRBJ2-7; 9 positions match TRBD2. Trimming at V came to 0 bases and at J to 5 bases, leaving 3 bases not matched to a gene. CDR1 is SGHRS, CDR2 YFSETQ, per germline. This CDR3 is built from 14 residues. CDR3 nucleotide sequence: TGCGCCAGCAGCTTGGGCGGGGGGGCCAACGAGCAGTACTTC. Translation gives CASSLGGGANEQYF.

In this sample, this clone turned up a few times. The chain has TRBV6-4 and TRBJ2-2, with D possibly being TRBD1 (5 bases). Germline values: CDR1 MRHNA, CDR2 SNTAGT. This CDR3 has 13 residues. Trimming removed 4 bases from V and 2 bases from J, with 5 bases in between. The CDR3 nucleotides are TGTGCCAGCAGTGGGACAAACACCGGGGAGCTGTTTTTT. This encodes CASSGTNTGELFF.

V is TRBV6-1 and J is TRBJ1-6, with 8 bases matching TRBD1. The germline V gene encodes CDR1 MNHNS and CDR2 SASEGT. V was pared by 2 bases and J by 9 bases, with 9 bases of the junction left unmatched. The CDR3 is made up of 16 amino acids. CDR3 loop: CASSEMMTTGGSPLHF. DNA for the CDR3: TGTGCCAGCAGTGAAATGATGACTACAGGGGGTTCACCCCTCCACTTT.

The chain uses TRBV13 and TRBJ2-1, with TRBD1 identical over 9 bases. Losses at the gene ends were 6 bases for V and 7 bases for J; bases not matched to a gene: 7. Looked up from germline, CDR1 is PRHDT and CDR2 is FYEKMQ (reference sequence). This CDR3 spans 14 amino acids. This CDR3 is CASRPGTGLNEQFF. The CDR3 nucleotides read TGTGCCAGCAGACCCGGGACAGGGCTTAATGAGCAGTTCTTC. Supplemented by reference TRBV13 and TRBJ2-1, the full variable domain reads AAGVIQSPRHLIKEKRETATLKCYPIPRHDTVYWYQQGPGQDPQFLISFYEKMQSDKGSIPDRFSAQQFSDYHSELNMSSLELGDSALYFCASRPGTGLNEQFFGPGTRLTVL.

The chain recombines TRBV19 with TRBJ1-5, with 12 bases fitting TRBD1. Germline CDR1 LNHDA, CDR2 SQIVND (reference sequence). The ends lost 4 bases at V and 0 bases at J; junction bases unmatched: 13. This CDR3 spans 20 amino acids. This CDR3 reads CASSTQPGQGAINSNQPQHF. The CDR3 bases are TGTGCCAGTAGTACCCAGCCGGGACAGGGGGCGATTAATAGCAATCAGCCCCAGCATTTT.

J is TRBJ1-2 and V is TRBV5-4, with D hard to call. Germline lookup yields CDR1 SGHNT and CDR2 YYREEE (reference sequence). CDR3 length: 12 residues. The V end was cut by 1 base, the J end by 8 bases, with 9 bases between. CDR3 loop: CASSLFSGGYTF. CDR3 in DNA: TGTGCCAGCAGCTTGTTTAGCGGAGGCTACACCTTC.

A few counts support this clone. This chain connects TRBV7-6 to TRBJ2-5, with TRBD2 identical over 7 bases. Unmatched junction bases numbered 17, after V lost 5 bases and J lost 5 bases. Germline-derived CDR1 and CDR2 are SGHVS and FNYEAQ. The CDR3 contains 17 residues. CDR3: CASSPRVSGFQGETQYF. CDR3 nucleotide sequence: TGTGCCAGCAGCCCGAGGGTTAGCGGGTTCCAAGGGGAGACCCAGTACTTC.

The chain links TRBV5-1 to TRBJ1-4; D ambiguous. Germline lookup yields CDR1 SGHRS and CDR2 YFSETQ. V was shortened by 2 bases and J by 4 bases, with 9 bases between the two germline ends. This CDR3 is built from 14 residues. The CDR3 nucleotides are TGCGCCAGCAGCTTCGGCGGGAATAATGAAAAACTGTTTTTT. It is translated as CASSFGGNNEKLFF.

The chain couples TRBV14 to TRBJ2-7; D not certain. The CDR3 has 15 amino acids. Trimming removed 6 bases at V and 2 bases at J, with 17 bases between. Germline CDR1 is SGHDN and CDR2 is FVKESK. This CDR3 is CASSPHAGRPYEQYF. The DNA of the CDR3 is TGTGCCAGCAGTCCACACGCAGGTCGCCCCTACGAGCAGTACTTC.

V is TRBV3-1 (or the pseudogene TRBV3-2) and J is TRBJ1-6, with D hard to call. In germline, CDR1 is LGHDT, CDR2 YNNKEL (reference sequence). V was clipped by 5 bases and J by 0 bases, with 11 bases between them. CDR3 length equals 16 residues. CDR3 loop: CASSSSWASYNSPLHF. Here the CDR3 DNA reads TGTGCCAGCAGCTCTTCCTGGGCCTCCTATAATTCACCCCTCCACTTT.

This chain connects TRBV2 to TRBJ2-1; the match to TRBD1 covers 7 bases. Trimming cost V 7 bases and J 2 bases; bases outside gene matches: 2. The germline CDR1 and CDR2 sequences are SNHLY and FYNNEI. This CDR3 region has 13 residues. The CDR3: CASIGQAYNEQFF. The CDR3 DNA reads TGTGCCAGCATCGGACAGGCCTACAATGAGCAGTTCTTC.

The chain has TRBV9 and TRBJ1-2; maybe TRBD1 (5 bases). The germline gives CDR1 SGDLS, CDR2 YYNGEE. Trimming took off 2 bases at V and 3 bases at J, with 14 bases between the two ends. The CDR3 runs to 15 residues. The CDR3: CASSVWGSEDYGYTF. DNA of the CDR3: TGTGCCAGCAGCGTTTGGGGCAGCGAAGACTATGGCTACACCTTC.

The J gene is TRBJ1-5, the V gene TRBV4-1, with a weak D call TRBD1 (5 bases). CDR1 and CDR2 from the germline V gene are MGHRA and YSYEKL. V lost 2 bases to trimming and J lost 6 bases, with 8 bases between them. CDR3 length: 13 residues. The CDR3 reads CASSQLGVQPQHF. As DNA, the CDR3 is TGCGCCAGCAGCCAACTAGGGGTTCAGCCCCAGCATTTT.

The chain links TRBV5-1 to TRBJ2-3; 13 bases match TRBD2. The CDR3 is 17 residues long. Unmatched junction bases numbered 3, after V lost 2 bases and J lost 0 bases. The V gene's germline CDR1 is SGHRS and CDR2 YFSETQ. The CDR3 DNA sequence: TGCGCCAGCAGCTTAACTAGCGGGGGGGATAGCACAGATACGCAGTATTTT. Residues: CASSLTSGGDSTDTQYF. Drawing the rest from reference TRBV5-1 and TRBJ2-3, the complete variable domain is KAGVTQTPRYLIKTRGQQVTLSCSPISGHRSVSWYQQTPGQGLQFLFEYFSETQRNKGNFPGRFSGRQFSNSRSEMNVSTLELGDSALYLCASSLTSGGDSTDTQYFGPGTRLTVL.

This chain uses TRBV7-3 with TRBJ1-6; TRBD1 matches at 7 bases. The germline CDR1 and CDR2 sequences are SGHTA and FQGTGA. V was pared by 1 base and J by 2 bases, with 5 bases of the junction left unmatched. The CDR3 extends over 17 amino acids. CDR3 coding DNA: TGTGCCAGCAGCTTAAAGACAGGGATCGCCTATAATTCACCCCTCCACTTT. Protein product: CASSLKTGIAYNSPLHF.

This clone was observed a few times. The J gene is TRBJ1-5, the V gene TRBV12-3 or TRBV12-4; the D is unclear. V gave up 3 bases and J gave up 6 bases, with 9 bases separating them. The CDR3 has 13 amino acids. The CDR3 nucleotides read TGTGCCAGCAGTTTTGACGAGGGTCAGCCCCAGCATTTT. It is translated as CASSFDEGQPQHF.

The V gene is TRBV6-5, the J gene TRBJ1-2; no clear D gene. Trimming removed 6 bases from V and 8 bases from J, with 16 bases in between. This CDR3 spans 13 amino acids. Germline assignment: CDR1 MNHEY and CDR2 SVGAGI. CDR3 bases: TGTGCCAGCAGCCTAGAGCGGTTGTCGGGCTACACCTTC. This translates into CASSLERLSGYTF.

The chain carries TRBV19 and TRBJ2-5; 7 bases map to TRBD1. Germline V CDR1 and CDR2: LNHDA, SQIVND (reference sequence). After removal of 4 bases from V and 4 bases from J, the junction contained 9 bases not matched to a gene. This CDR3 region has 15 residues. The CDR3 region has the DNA TGTGCCAGTAGTAAGATGCCGGCAGGGGGAGAGACCCAGTACTTC. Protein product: CASSKMPAGGETQYF.

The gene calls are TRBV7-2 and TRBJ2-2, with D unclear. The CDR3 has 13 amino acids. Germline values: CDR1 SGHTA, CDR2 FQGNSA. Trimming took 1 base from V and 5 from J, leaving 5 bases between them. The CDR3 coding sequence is TGTGCCAGCAGCTTAGATCCGACCGGGGAGCTGTTTTTT. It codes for CASSLDPTGELFF.

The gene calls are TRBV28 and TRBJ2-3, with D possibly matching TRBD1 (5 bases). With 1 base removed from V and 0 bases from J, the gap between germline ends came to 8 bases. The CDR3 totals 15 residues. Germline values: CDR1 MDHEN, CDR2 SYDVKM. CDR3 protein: CASSLSGQSTDTQYF. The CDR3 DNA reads TGTGCCAGCAGTTTATCAGGGCAAAGCACAGATACGCAGTATTTT.

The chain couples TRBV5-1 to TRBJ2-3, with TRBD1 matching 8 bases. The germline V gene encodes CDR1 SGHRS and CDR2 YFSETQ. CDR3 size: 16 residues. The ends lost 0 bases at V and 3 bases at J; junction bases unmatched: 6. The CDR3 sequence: CASSLVGQGATDTQYF. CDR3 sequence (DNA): TGCGCCAGCAGCTTGGTAGGACAGGGAGCAACAGATACGCAGTATTTT.

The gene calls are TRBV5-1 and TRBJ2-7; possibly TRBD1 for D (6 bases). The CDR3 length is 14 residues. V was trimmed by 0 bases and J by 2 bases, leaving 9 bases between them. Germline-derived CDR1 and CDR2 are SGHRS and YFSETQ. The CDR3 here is CASSLVTGPYEQYF. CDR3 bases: TGCGCCAGCAGCTTGGTGACAGGTCCCTACGAGCAGTACTTC.